This is a list of T cell receptor beta chains from one sample in a study of blood T cell repertoires in COVID-19. Libraries were prepared by immunoSEQ multiplex PCR; TCRdb keeps only in-frame clonotypes and omits some of them. The table records hundreds of thousands of clones, 75% to 85% of them present only once. The sample consisted of PBMCs or T cells enriched from blood (not recorded which). The receptors were sampled from a woman between 50 and 59 years old with acute COVID-19. Each CDR3 is given with its conserved first and last residue. The D gene is left open where the match is weak. Clone size is shown for a subset of rows, as once, few, many or a class of expanded clone.

v_gene: TRBV5-1; j_gene: TRBJ1-1; abundance: once; d_gene: NA; CDR3aa: CASSPTQGLTEAFF; CDR3nt: TGCGCCAGCAGCCCTACACAGGGTCTCACTGAAGCTTTCTTT
v_gene: TRBV5-1; j_gene: TRBJ2-7; abundance: NA; d_gene: TRBD1; CDR3aa: CASSSQDRGLSEQYF; CDR3nt: TGCGCCAGCAGTTCACAGGACAGGGGGCTGAGCGAGCAGTACTTC
v_gene: TRBV7-9; j_gene: TRBJ2-3; abundance: NA; d_gene: TRBD2; CDR3aa: CASSRRTSGVSTDTQYF; CDR3nt: TGTGCCAGCAGCCGTAGGACTAGCGGGGTGAGCACAGATACGCAGTATTTT
v_gene: TRBV19; j_gene: TRBJ1-1; abundance: NA; d_gene: NA; CDR3aa: CASSLLWGGGTEAFF; CDR3nt: TGTGCCAGTAGCCTCCTGTGGGGGGGTGGGACTGAAGCTTTCTTT
v_gene: TRBV11-2; j_gene: TRBJ1-3; abundance: NA; d_gene: NA; CDR3aa: CASSFGTLGSSGNTIYF; CDR3nt: TGTGCCAGCAGCTTCGGGACACTTGGAAGCTCTGGAAACACCATATATTTT
v_gene: TRBV18; j_gene: TRBJ1-3; abundance: NA; d_gene: NA; CDR3aa: CASSPAVSSGNTIYF; CDR3nt: TGTGCCAGCTCACCGGCCGTCAGCTCTGGAAACACCATATATTTT
v_gene: TRBV7-2; j_gene: TRBJ1-4; abundance: NA; d_gene: TRBD1; CDR3aa: CASSDRTGGNEKLFF; CDR3nt: TGTGCCAGCAGCGACAGGACAGGGGGGAATGAAAAACTGTTTTTT
v_gene: TRBV3-1/TRBV3-2; j_gene: TRBJ2-2; abundance: NA; d_gene: TRBD1; CDR3aa: CASSQVATGVGELFF; CDR3nt: TGTGCCAGCAGCCAAGTTGCGACAGGGGTCGGGGAGCTGTTTTTT
v_gene: TRBV5-4; j_gene: TRBJ1-1; abundance: NA; d_gene: NA; CDR3aa: CASSLFWGDEAFF; CDR3nt: TGTGCCAGCAGCTTGTTTTGGGGGGATGAAGCTTTCTTT
v_gene: TRBV4-2; j_gene: TRBJ1-4; abundance: NA; d_gene: NA; CDR3aa: CASSQGSSNEKLFF; CDR3nt: TGTGCCAGCAGCCAAGGGAGCTCTAATGAAAAACTGTTTTTT
v_gene: TRBV20-1; j_gene: TRBJ2-7; abundance: NA; d_gene: NA; CDR3aa: CSASGASGSYEQYF; CDR3nt: TGCAGTGCTAGTGGGGCGAGCGGTTCCTACGAGCAGTACTTC
v_gene: TRBV15; j_gene: TRBJ1-3; abundance: NA; d_gene: NA; CDR3aa: CATSRESGAGNTIYF; CDR3nt: TGTGCCACCAGCAGAGAGAGCGGGGCTGGAAACACCATATATTTT
v_gene: TRBV5-8; j_gene: TRBJ1-2; abundance: NA; d_gene: TRBD1; CDR3aa: CASSWGQGVDYGYTF; CDR3nt: TGTGCCAGCAGCTGGGGACAGGGGGTGGACTATGGCTACACCTTC
v_gene: TRBV4-2; j_gene: TRBJ2-1; abundance: NA; d_gene: TRBD2; CDR3aa: CASSQEAGAGGDEQFF; CDR3nt: TGTGCCAGCAGCCAAGAGGCAGGAGCGGGGGGCGATGAGCAGTTCTTC
v_gene: TRBV11-2; j_gene: TRBJ1-1; abundance: few; d_gene: NA; CDR3aa: CASSLGGRGSTEAFF; CDR3nt: TGTGCCAGCAGCTTAGGAGGTCGGGGGTCCACTGAAGCTTTCTTT
v_gene: TRBV19; j_gene: TRBJ2-2; abundance: few; d_gene: TRBD1; CDR3aa: CASGDRRAGELFF; CDR3nt: TGTGCCAGCGGGGACAGGCGGGCCGGGGAGCTGTTTTTT
v_gene: TRBV7-6; j_gene: TRBJ1-6; abundance: few; d_gene: TRBD1; CDR3aa: CASSLALGRGQGSPLHF; CDR3nt: TGTGCCAGCAGCTTAGCTTTAGGACGAGGACAGGGCTCACCCCTCCACTTT
v_gene: TRBV5-6; j_gene: TRBJ2-5; abundance: NA; d_gene: NA; CDR3aa: CASNNTTVQETQYF; CDR3nt: TGTGCCAGCAACAACACGACAGTTCAAGAGACCCAGTACTTC
v_gene: TRBV5-1; j_gene: TRBJ2-7; abundance: NA; d_gene: NA; CDR3aa: CASSLGWSSYEQYF; CDR3nt: TGCGCCAGCAGCTTGGGCTGGAGCTCCTACGAGCAGTACTTC
v_gene: TRBV5-4; j_gene: TRBJ1-2; abundance: NA; d_gene: NA; CDR3aa: CASSLDREPYGYTF; CDR3nt: TGTGCCAGCAGCTTGGACAGGGAACCCTATGGCTACACCTTC
v_gene: TRBV9; j_gene: TRBJ2-1; abundance: NA; d_gene: NA; CDR3aa: CASSPPGVSSYNEQFF; CDR3nt: TGTGCCAGCAGCCCTCCGGGGGTCAGCTCCTACAATGAGCAGTTCTTC
v_gene: TRBV5-6; j_gene: TRBJ1-4; abundance: NA; d_gene: TRBD1; CDR3aa: CASSLGGRVGEKLFF; CDR3nt: TGTGCCAGCAGCTTAGGGGGCAGGGTTGGTGAAAAACTGTTTTTT
v_gene: TRBV6-1; j_gene: TRBJ1-4; abundance: NA; d_gene: TRBD1; CDR3aa: CASSEGQENEKLFF; CDR3nt: TGTGCCAGCAGTGAGGGACAGGAGAACGAAAAACTGTTTTTT
v_gene: TRBV7-9; j_gene: TRBJ2-1; abundance: few; d_gene: NA; CDR3aa: CASSGFSEQFF; CDR3nt: TGTGCCAGCAGCGGTTTCAGTGAGCAGTTCTTC
v_gene: TRBV11-2; j_gene: TRBJ2-3; abundance: NA; d_gene: TRBD2; CDR3aa: CASSLTSGGAYTQYF; CDR3nt: TGTGCCAGCAGCCTTACTAGCGGGGGGGCATATACGCAGTATTTT
v_gene: TRBV7-3; j_gene: TRBJ2-1; abundance: NA; d_gene: NA; CDR3aa: CASSSPAGAYNEQFF; CDR3nt: TGTGCCAGCAGCTCCCCGGCGGGCGCCTACAATGAGCAGTTCTTC
v_gene: TRBV2; j_gene: TRBJ2-5; abundance: NA; d_gene: NA; CDR3aa: CASRGYANMRAETQYF; CDR3nt: TGTGCCAGCAGGGGTTACGCGAATATGAGGGCCGAGACCCAGTACTTC
v_gene: TRBV7-2; j_gene: TRBJ1-1; abundance: NA; d_gene: NA; CDR3aa: CASSRGGAFAEAFF; CDR3nt: TGTGCCAGCAGTAGGGGAGGGGCGTTCGCTGAAGCTTTCTTT
v_gene: TRBV11-2; j_gene: TRBJ2-3; abundance: NA; d_gene: NA; CDR3aa: CASSLPPGGTQYF; CDR3nt: TGTGCCAGCAGCTTACCCCCCGGGGGAACGCAGTATTTT
v_gene: TRBV7-9; j_gene: TRBJ1-4; abundance: NA; d_gene: NA; CDR3aa: CASSLGGLNEKLFF; CDR3nt: TGTGCCAGCAGCTTGGGGGGACTCAATGAAAAACTGTTTTTT
v_gene: TRBV6-5; j_gene: TRBJ1-1; abundance: NA; d_gene: TRBD1; CDR3aa: CASSYNRGSSEAFF; CDR3nt: TGTGCCAGCAGTTATAACAGGGGGTCCTCTGAAGCTTTCTTT
v_gene: TRBV30; j_gene: TRBJ1-6; abundance: NA; d_gene: NA; CDR3aa: CAWSGGSSYNSPLHF; CDR3nt: TGTGCCTGGTCCGGTGGTAGCTCCTATAATTCACCCCTCCACTTT
v_gene: TRBV10-3; j_gene: TRBJ1-5; abundance: NA; d_gene: NA; CDR3aa: CAISFTFDQPQHF; CDR3nt: TGTGCCATCAGTTTCACTTTCGATCAGCCCCAGCATTTT
v_gene: TRBV7-9; j_gene: TRBJ1-5; abundance: many; d_gene: NA; CDR3aa: CASSRESGTQHF; CDR3nt: TGTGCCAGCAGCCGCGAGTCAGGGACCCAGCATTTT
v_gene: TRBV7-8; j_gene: TRBJ2-7; abundance: NA; d_gene: NA; CDR3aa: CASSLDRSGEQYF; CDR3nt: TGTGCCAGCAGCTTAGACAGGTCTGGCGAGCAGTACTTC
v_gene: TRBV29-1; j_gene: TRBJ2-3; abundance: NA; d_gene: TRBD2; CDR3aa: CSVEVGGADTQYF; CDR3nt: TGCAGCGTTGAAGTCGGGGGGGCAGATACGCAGTATTTT
v_gene: TRBV10-3; j_gene: TRBJ1-3; abundance: NA; d_gene: TRBD1; CDR3aa: CAISAGTALNTIYF; CDR3nt: TGTGCCATCAGTGCCGGGACAGCCTTAAACACCATATATTTT
v_gene: TRBV4-1; j_gene: TRBJ2-2; abundance: NA; d_gene: NA; CDR3aa: CASSPGLNTGELFF; CDR3nt: TGCGCCAGCAGCCCCGGTTTGAACACCGGGGAGCTGTTTTTT
v_gene: TRBV30; j_gene: TRBJ2-2; abundance: NA; d_gene: NA; CDR3aa: CAWSVLQANTGELFF; CDR3nt: TGTGCCTGGAGTGTATTACAGGCGAACACCGGGGAGCTGTTTTTT
v_gene: TRBV6-2/TRBV6-3; j_gene: TRBJ1-1; abundance: NA; d_gene: TRBD1; CDR3aa: CASSYSTGTMNTEAFF; CDR3nt: TGTGCCAGCAGTTACTCGACAGGGACCATGAACACTGAAGCTTTCTTT
v_gene: TRBV2; j_gene: TRBJ1-4; abundance: NA; d_gene: TRBD1; CDR3aa: CASRGTGGFEKLFF; CDR3nt: TGTGCCAGCAGAGGGACAGGGGGGTTCGAAAAACTGTTTTTT
v_gene: TRBV27; j_gene: TRBJ1-2; abundance: NA; d_gene: NA; CDR3aa: CASSLHGGVYGYTF; CDR3nt: TGTGCCAGCAGTTTACACGGGGGGGTCTATGGCTACACCTTC
v_gene: TRBV6-5; j_gene: TRBJ2-2; abundance: NA; d_gene: TRBD2; CDR3aa: CASSYPRAGDTGELFF; CDR3nt: TGTGCCAGCAGTTACCCTAGAGCGGGGGACACCGGGGAGCTGTTTTTT
v_gene: TRBV30; j_gene: TRBJ1-1; abundance: NA; d_gene: NA; CDR3aa: CAWRDKGQTNTEAFF; CDR3nt: TGTGCCTGGAGAGATAAAGGACAGACAAACACTGAAGCTTTCTTT
v_gene: TRBV21-1; j_gene: TRBJ1-2; abundance: NA; d_gene: NA; CDR3aa: CASSKAVGTEANYGYTF; CDR3nt: TGTGCCAGCAGCAAAGCGGTGGGGACAGAAGCTAACTATGGCTACACCTTC
v_gene: TRBV19; j_gene: TRBJ1-1; abundance: NA; d_gene: TRBD1; CDR3aa: CASSPARAGGNAFF; CDR3nt: TGTGCCAGTAGCCCCGCCCGGGCAGGGGGCAACGCTTTCTTT
v_gene: TRBV27; j_gene: TRBJ2-5; abundance: NA; d_gene: NA; CDR3aa: CASSSGGRLGTQYF; CDR3nt: TGTGCCAGCAGTTCCGGAGGCAGGCTAGGGACCCAGTACTTC
v_gene: TRBV18; j_gene: TRBJ1-1; abundance: few; d_gene: NA; CDR3aa: CASSPPNGPLAVEAFF; CDR3nt: TGTGCCAGCTCACCACCGAATGGGCCGCTGGCAGTTGAGGCTTTCTTT
v_gene: TRBV27; j_gene: TRBJ1-2; abundance: NA; d_gene: NA; CDR3aa: CASSQGYGYTF; CDR3nt: TGTGCCAGCAGTCAGGGGTATGGCTACACCTTC
v_gene: TRBV10-3; j_gene: TRBJ2-5; abundance: NA; d_gene: NA; CDR3aa: CAIRQGSDGETQYF; CDR3nt: TGTGCCATCAGGCAGGGGTCGGATGGGGAGACCCAGTACTTC